The T cell receptor (beta chain) described here comes from a study of T-cell memory formation after mild COVID-19. This clonotype was picked up many times. Barcoded TCR alpha and TCR beta cDNA libraries with UMIs came from 5'RACE using constant-segment primers. MiXCR was run by TCRdb on the 5' RACE reads, yielding one entry per CDR3 protein. This sample has approximately 270,000 distinct CDR3 sequences, with under 20% found just once. The CDR3 length is 17 residues. Germline CDR1 reads MNHEY; CDR2 reads SMNVEV (reference sequence). Trimming cost V 2 bases and J 7 bases; bases outside gene matches: 11.

The V and J genes are TRBV27 and TRBJ2-3, with 11 bases fitting TRBD2. This TCR was recovered from a man between 18 and 29 years old who had mild COVID-19 (a few samples of this study predate the infection). Cell type and time point are not known. Sample: PBMCs or a T cell subset sorted from them (not recorded which). CDR3 bases: TGTGCCAGCAGTTTAGAAGGAACTAGCGGGGGTTGGCATACGCAGTATTTT. It encodes CASSLEGTSGGWHTQYF.